This T cell receptor (beta chain) derives from a study of Ad26.COV2.S vaccination and SARS-CoV-2 variants. Treatment meaning: roughly 19 received Ad26.COV2.S at low or high dose, single or two shots; about 5 received placebo; per-sample allocation not given. All samples were drawn on day 63, counting from the first vaccine or placebo injection. Data came from immunoSEQ multiplex PCR; TCRdb stores just in-frame clones and leaves some out. This sample carries about 390,000 clones, approximately 92% of them seen once, and the ten largest clones take approximately 1.6%. V was clipped by 7 bases and J by 1 base; unmatched bases: 6. The CDR3 consists of 15 residues. Germline CDR1 LNHDA, CDR2 SQIVND (reference sequence).

The chain recombines TRBV19 with TRBJ2-2, with 7 positions matching TRBD2. The sequence was collected from a person between 18 and 59 years old who received the Ad26.COV2.S COVID-19 vaccine or a placebo. The sequencing here drew on peripheral blood, taken in a trial of Ad26.COV2.S vaccine versus placebo. The CDR3 spells CASIPGGGNTGELFF. The CDR3 bases are TGTGCCAGTATTCCGGGGGGTGGGAACACCGGGGAGCTGTTTTTT.